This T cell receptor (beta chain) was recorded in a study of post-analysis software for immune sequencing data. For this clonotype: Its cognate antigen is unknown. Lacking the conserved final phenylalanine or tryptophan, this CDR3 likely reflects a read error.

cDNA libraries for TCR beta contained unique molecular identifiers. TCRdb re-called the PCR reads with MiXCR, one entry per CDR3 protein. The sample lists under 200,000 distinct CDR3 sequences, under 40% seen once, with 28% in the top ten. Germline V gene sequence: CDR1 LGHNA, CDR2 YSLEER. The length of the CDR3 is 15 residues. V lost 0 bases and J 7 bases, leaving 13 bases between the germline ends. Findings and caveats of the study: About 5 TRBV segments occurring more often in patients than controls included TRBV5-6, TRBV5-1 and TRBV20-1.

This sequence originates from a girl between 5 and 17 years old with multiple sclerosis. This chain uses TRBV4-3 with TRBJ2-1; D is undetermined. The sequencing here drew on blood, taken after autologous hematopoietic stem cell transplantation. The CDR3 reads CASSQDRRWLNEQFV. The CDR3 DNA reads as TGCGCCAGCAGCCAAGATCGTAGGTGGTTGAATGAGCAGTTCGTC.